The T cell receptor (beta chain) under discussion was sequenced for a study of T-cell reconstitution after alpha-beta-depleted transplantation in children. It was with unique molecular identifiers that the TCRbeta library was prepared. A single record per CDR3 protein comes from TCRdb applying MiXCR to the PCR reads. The table includes hundreds of thousands of distinct CDR3 sequences, 10% detected once. Study-wide findings and caveats: Reported findings indicate that, about two months after transplant, alpha-beta T cells came from several hundred expanded clones, which were derived from non-depleted graft cells.

This clonotype was recorded many times. Its antigen is unidentified. Trimming took 6 bases from V and 4 from J; bases not matched to a gene: 15. CDR3 length: 16 amino acids. Per germline, CDR1 MDHEN and CDR2 SYDVKM. The chain has TRBV28 and TRBJ2-7, with TRBD1 matching over 7 bases. The sample consisted of PBMCs, taken before TCRalphabeta/CD19-depleted stem cell transplant. The clonotype was recovered from a boy younger than two with acute myeloid leukemia, due to receive a stem cell transplant. Written as DNA, the CDR3 is TGTGCCAGCAGACGCCCCTCACAGGGGACACGGTACGAGCAGTACTTC. This gives the protein CASRRPSQGTRYEQYF.